This T cell receptor (beta chain) emerged from a study of T cells in Graves' hyperthyroidism and ophthalmopathy. CDR3 length: 16 residues. The germline V gene encodes CDR1 SNHLY and CDR2 FYNNEI. The V and J ends lost 6 bases and 4 bases, in that order; junction bases with no gene match: 4. Findings and limits, study-wide: Ophthalmopathy onset followed model prediction by a median around 6.6 months.

This clonotype was observed a handful of times. Its antigen is still unknown. Ophthalmopathy patients all had a Clinical Activity Score of at least 3, a NOSPECS grade of at least 4 and disease under 3 months old. Each diagnosis was grounded in clinical symptoms, serum thyroxine and TRAb, thyroid ultrasound, and orbital computed tomography. The CDR3 regions of TCR beta were amplified from RNA transcripts. A set of HTBI primers served as the primers for a first-round RT-PCR of the TCR CDR3. Using its own MiXCR run on the multiplex PCR reads, TCRdb lists one record per CDR3 protein. The sample shows 300,000 to 500,000 distinct CDR3 sequences, around 15% of them seen only once.

Material: blood. The chain carries TRBV2 and TRBJ2-1; TRBD2 matches 15 bases. This clonotype was obtained from a man aged 50-59 years with Graves' ophthalmopathy. This chain's CDR3 is CASRTGLAGGYNEQFF. The CDR3 DNA sequence: TGTGCCAGCAGGACGGGACTAGCGGGAGGTTACAATGAGCAGTTCTTC.